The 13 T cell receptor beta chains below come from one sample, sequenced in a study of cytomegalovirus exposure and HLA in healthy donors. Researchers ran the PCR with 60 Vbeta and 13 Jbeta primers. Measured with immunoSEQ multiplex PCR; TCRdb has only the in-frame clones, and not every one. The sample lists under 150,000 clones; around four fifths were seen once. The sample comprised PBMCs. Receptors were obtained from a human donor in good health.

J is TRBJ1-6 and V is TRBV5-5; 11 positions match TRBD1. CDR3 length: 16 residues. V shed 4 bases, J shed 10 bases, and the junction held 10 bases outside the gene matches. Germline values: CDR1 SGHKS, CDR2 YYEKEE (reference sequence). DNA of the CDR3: TGTGCCAGCAGCCTTGATTGGACAGGGGGCTGGTCACCCCTCCACTTT. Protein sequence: CASSLDWTGGWSPLHF.

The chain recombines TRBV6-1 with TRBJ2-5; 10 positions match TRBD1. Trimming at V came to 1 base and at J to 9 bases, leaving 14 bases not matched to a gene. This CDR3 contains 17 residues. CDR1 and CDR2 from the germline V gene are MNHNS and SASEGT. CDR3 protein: CASSEGHLPGTGEPQYF. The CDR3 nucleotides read TGTGCCAGCAGTGAAGGTCATTTGCCCGGGACAGGGGAACCCCAGTACTTC.

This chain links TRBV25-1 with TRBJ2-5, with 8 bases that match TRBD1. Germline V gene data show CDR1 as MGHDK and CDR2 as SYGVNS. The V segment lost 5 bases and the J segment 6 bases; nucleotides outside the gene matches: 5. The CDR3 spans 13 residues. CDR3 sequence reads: CASSPGGAQTQYF. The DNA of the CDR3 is TGTGCCAGCAGTCCAGGGGGCGCGCAGACCCAGTACTTC.

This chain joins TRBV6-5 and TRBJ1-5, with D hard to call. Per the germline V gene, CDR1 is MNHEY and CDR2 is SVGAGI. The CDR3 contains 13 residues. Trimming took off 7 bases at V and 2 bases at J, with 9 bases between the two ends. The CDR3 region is CASTGSGNQPQHF. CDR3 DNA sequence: TGTGCCAGCACTGGGAGTGGCAATCAGCCCCAGCATTTT.

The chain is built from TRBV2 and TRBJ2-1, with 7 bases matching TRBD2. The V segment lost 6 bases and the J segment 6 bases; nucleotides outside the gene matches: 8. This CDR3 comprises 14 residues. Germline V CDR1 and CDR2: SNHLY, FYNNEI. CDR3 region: CASRMTGGGNEQFF. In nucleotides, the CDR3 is TGTGCCAGCAGAATGACGGGAGGAGGCAATGAGCAGTTCTTC.

Here the CDR3 reads CASSPREAGNSPLHF. DNA for the CDR3: TGTGCCAGCTCACCAAGGGAAGCGGGTAATTCACCCCTCCACTTT. The rearrangement uses TRBV18 and TRBJ1-6, with D uncertain. Germline CDR1 reads KGHSH; CDR2 reads LQKENI. Trimming took off 2 bases at V and 6 bases at J, with 11 bases between the two ends. The CDR3 runs to 15 residues.

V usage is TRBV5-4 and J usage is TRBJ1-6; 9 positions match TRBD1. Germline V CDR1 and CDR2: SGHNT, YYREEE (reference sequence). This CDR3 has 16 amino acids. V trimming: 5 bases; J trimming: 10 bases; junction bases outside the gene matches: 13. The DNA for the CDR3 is TGTGCCAGCAGGACCATAACGACAGGGGGGCCATCACCCCTCCACTTT. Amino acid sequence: CASRTITTGGPSPLHF. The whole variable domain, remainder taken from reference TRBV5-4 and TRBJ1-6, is ETGVTQSPTHLIKTRGQQVTLRCSSQSGHNTVSWYQQALGQGPQFIFQYYREEENGRGNFPPRFSGLQFPNYSSELNVNALELDDSALYLCASRTITTGGPSPLHFGNGTRLTVT.

The CDR3 coding sequence is TGTGCCAGCAGGACAAGACTAGCGGGGGGGCGGGAGCAGTTCTTC. Translation gives CASRTRLAGGREQFF. The chain joins TRBV7-2 to TRBJ2-1, with 14 nucleotides matching TRBD2. The J segment lost 10 bases and the V segment lost 6 bases, leaving 8 bases of the junction unmatched. Germline V gene sequence: CDR1 SGHTA, CDR2 FQGNSA. The CDR3 covers 15 residues.

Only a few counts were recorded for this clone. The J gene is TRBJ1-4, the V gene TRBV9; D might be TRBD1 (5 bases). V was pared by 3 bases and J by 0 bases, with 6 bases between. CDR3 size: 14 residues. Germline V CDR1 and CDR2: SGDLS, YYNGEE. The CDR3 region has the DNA TGTGCCAGCAGCGAACAGGCAACTAATGAAAAACTGTTTTTT. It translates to CASSEQATNEKLFF. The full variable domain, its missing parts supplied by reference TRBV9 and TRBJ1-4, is DSGVTQTPKHLITATGQRVTLRCSPRSGDLSVYWYQQSLDQGLQFLIQYYNGEERAKGNILERFSAQQFPDLHSELNLSSLELGDSALYFCASSEQATNEKLFFGSGTQLSVL.

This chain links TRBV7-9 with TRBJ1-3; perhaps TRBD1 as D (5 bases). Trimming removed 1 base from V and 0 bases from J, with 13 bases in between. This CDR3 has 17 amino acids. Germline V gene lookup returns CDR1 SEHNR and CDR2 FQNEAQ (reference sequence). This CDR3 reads CASSLGAGVGSGNTIYF. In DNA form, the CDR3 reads TGTGCCAGCAGCTTAGGTGCGGGGGTCGGCTCTGGAAACACCATATATTTT. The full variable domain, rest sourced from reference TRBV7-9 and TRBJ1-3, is DTGVSQNPRHKITKRGQNVTFRCDPISEHNRLYWYRQTLGQGPEFLTYFQNEAQLEKSRLLSDRFSAERPKGSFSTLEIQRTEQGDSAMYLCASSLGAGVGSGNTIYFGEGSWLTVV.

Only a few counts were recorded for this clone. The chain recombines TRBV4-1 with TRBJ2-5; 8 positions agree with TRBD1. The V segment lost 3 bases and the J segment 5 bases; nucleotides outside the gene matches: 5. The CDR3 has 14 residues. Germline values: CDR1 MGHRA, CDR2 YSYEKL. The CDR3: CASSHQTGGETQYF. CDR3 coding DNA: TGCGCCAGCAGCCACCAAACAGGGGGGGAGACCCAGTACTTC.

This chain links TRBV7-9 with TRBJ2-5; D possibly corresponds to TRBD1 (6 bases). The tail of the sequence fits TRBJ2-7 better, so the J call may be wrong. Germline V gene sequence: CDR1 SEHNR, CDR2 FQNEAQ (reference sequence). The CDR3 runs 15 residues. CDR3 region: CASSLGTGSSYEQYF. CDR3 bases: TGTGCCAGCAGCTTAGGAACAGGGAGCTCCTACGAGCAGTACTTC.

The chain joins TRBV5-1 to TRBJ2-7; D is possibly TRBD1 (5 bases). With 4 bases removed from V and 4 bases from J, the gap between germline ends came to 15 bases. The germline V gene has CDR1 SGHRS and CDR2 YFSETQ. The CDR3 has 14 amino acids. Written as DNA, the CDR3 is TGCGCCAGCAGCCCCGGCAGGGCTCTGTACGAGCAGTACTTC. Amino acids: CASSPGRALYEQYF.